This TCR beta chain was captured in a study of cytomegalovirus exposure and HLA in healthy donors. Study results and caveats: Indistinguishability led to the exclusion of some V segments, TRBV6-2 and TRBV6-3 included. As a later analysis revealed, most CMV-associated TCR beta chains appeared HLA-restricted. Altogether, 160 or so TCR beta chains were recorded as cytomegalovirus-associated. Relative to equally common others, HLA-associated TCR beta chains showed greater clonal expansion in a later analysis.

CDR3 size: 12 residues. With 5 bases removed from V and 9 bases from J, the gap between germline ends came to 11 bases. Per germline, CDR1 SGHTA and CDR2 FQGTGA. As concerns this clone: The antigen remains undetermined.

Primers included in the PCR were 60 Vbeta and 13 Jbeta primers. The repertoire was sequenced with immunoSEQ multiplex PCR; TCRdb's copy has only in-frame clones and lacks some. The sample yields roughly 200,000 clones, around 82% seen once. The J gene is TRBJ2-1, the V gene TRBV7-3, with a possible D match to TRBD2 (6 bases). Sequenced input: PBMCs. The TCR originated in a man in his forties in good health and CMV-seronegative. DNA of the CDR3: TGTGCCAGCAGCCGCCCCGGGGGTGAGCAGTTCTTC. It encodes CASSRPGGEQFF.